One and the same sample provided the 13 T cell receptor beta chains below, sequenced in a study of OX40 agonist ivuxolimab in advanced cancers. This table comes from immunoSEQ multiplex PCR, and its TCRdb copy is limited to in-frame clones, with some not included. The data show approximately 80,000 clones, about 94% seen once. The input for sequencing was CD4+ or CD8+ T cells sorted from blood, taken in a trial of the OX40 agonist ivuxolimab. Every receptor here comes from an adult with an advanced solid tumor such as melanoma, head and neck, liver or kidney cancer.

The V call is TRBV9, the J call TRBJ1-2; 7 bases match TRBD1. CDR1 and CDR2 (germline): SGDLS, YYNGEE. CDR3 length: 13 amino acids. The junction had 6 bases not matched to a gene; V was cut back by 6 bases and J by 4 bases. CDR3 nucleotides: TGTGCCAGCACCCCCGGGACAGCCTATGGCTACACCTTC. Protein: CASTPGTAYGYTF.

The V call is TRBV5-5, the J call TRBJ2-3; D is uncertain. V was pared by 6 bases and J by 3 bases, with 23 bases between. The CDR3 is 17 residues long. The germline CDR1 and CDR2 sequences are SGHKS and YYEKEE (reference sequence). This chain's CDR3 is CASMTPIVSASTDTQYF. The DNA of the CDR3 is TGTGCCAGCATGACGCCAATAGTGTCTGCGTCGACAGATACGCAGTATTTT.

The CDR3 DNA follows: TGTGCCAGCAGCCGACTAGCGCCCTACGAGCAGTACTTC. Its translation: CASSRLAPYEQYF. The rearrangement links TRBV5-6 to TRBJ2-7; 8 bases line up with TRBD2. This CDR3 region has 13 residues. Germline-derived CDR1 and CDR2 are SGHDT and YYEEEE. V gave up 4 bases and J gave up 2 bases; unmatched junction bases: 2.

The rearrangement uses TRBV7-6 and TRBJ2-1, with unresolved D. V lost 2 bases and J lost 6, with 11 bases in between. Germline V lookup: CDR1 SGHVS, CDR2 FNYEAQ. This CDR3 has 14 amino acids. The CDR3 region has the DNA TGTGCCAGCAGCTTAACAGACCTGCTCAATGAGCAGTTCTTC. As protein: CASSLTDLLNEQFF.

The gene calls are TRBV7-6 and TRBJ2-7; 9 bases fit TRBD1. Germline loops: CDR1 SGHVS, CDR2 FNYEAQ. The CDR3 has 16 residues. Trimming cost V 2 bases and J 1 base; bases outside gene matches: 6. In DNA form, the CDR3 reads TGTGCCAGCAGCTTATTTACGGGACAGGGTTCCTACGAGCAGTACTTC. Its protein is CASSLFTGQGSYEQYF.

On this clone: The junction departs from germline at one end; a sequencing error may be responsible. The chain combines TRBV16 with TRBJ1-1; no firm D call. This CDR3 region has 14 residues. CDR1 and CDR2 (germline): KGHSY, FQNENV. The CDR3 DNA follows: TGTGCCAGCAGCCAATTGCCGGTGAACGCTGAAGCTTTCTTT. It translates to CASSQLPVNAEAFF. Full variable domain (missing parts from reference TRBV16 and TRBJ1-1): GEEVAQTPKHLVRGEGQKAKLYCAPIKGHSYVFWYQQVLKNEFKFLISFQNENVFDETGMPKERFSAKCLPNSPCSLEIQATKLEDSAVYFCASSQLPVNAEAFFGQGTRLTVV.

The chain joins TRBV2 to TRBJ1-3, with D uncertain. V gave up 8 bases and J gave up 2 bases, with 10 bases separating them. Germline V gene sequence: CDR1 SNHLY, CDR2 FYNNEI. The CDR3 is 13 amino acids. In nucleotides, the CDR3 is TGTGCCAGCGTTGGGGTAACTGGAAACACCATATATTTT. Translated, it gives CASVGVTGNTIYF.

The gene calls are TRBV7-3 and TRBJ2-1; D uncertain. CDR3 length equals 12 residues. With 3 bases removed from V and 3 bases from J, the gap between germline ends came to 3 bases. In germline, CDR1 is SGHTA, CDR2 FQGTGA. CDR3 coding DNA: TGTGCCAGCAGCTTGGTCTACAATGAGCAGTTCTTC. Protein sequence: CASSLVYNEQFF.

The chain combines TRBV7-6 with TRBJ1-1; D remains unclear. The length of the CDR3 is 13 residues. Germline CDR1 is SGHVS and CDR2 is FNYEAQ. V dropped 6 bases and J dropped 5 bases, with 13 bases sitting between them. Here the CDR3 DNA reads TGTGCCAGCAGTACCGGGTATCTGACTGAAGCTTTCTTT. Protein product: CASSTGYLTEAFF.

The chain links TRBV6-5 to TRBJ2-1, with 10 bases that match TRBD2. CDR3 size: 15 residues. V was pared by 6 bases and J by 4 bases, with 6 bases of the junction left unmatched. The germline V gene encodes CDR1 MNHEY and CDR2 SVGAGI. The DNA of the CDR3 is TGTGCCAGCAGAGTAGGACTAGCGGTGTACAATGAGCAGTTCTTC. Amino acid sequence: CASRVGLAVYNEQFF.

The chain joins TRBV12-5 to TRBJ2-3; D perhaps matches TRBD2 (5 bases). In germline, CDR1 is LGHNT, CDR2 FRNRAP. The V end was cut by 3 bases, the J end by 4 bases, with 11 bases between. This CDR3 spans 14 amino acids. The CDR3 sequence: CASGLGLGADTQYF. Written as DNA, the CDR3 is TGTGCTAGTGGTTTAGGACTGGGAGCAGATACGCAGTATTTT. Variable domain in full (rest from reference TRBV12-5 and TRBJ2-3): DARVTQTPRHKVTEMGQEVTMRCQPILGHNTVFWYRQTMMQGLELLAYFRNRAPLDDSGMPKDRFSAEMPDATLATLKIQPSEPRDSAVYFCASGLGLGADTQYFGPGTRLTVL.

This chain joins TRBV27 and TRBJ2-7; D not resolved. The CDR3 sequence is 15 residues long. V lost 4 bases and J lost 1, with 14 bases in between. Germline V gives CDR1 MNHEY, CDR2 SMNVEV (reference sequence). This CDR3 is CASSSPGQISYEQYF. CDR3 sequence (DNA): TGTGCCAGCAGTTCGCCGGGTCAGATATCCTACGAGCAGTACTTC.

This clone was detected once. The CDR3 protein is CASSDRDNYEQYF. The CDR3 DNA sequence: TGTGCCAGCAGTGACAGGGATAACTACGAGCAGTACTTC. The rearrangement links TRBV27 to TRBJ2-7, with 7 bases that match TRBD1. V lost 5 bases to trimming and J lost 3 bases; unmatched junction nucleotides: 4. Germline V lookup: CDR1 MNHEY, CDR2 SMNVEV (reference sequence). This CDR3 is 13 amino acids long.